A single sample is the source of the 14 T cell receptor beta chains below, sequenced in a study of blood T cell repertoires in COVID-19. TCRdb keeps only in-frame clones here, not all; method: immunoSEQ multiplex PCR. The data show approximately 480,000 clones, around 87% seen once. Specimen: PBMCs or T cells enriched from blood (not recorded which). All receptors come from a woman younger than 30 who had recovered from COVID-19.

The J gene is TRBJ2-7, the V gene TRBV19; D possibly corresponds to TRBD1 (6 bases). CDR3 length equals 15 residues. Per germline, CDR1 LNHDA and CDR2 SQIVND (reference sequence). V dropped 5 bases and J dropped 6 bases, with 20 bases sitting between them. The CDR3 sequence is CASSSLLQGRGEQYF. CDR3 coding DNA: TGTGCCAGTAGTTCCCTGTTACAGGGTAGAGGCGAGCAGTACTTC.

The DNA of the CDR3 is TGCGCCAGCAGCTGGGGGGACAGGGACACCGGGGAGCTGTTTTTT. It is translated as CASSWGDRDTGELFF. The chain has TRBV5-1 and TRBJ2-2; 9 nucleotides line up with TRBD1. CDR3 length: 15 amino acids. The V segment lost 3 bases and the J segment 3 bases; nucleotides outside the gene matches: 3. The germline gives CDR1 SGHRS, CDR2 YFSETQ. Full variable domain (missing parts from reference TRBV5-1 and TRBJ2-2): KAGVTQTPRYLIKTRGQQVTLSCSPISGHRSVSWYQQTPGQGLQFLFEYFSETQRNKGNFPGRFSGRQFSNSRSEMNVSTLELGDSALYLCASSWGDRDTGELFFGEGSRLTVL.

This clone showed up just a few times. The rearrangement links TRBV30 to TRBJ2-7; maybe TRBD1 (5 bases). Trimming took off 6 bases at V and 3 bases at J, with 18 bases between the two ends. The CDR3 has 14 residues. Germline V gene lookup returns CDR1 GTSNPN and CDR2 SVGIG (reference sequence). As DNA, the CDR3 is TGTGCCTGTATCAGGGTAGGCTCCGACTACGAGCAGTACTTC. This codes for CACIRVGSDYEQYF.

The CDR3 loop reads CATSPDRGREQYF. The DNA of the CDR3 is TGTGCCACCAGCCCGGACAGGGGGCGCGAGCAGTACTTC. V gene TRBV15 combines with J gene TRBJ2-7; 11 bases are shared with TRBD1. The junction had 3 bases not matched to a gene; V was cut back by 5 bases and J by 6 bases. CDR1 and CDR2 from the germline V gene are LNHNV and YYDKDF (reference sequence). CDR3 length: 13 amino acids.

The chain recombines TRBV2 with TRBJ1-1; 11 positions match TRBD1. CDR3 size: 17 residues. Germline V lookup: CDR1 SNHLY, CDR2 FYNNEI. The V gene end was trimmed by 1 base and the J gene end by 8 bases; junction bases not matched to a gene: 12. This CDR3 reads CASSEGGYRTGGTEAFF. The CDR3 nucleotides are TGTGCCAGCAGTGAAGGGGGATACAGGACAGGGGGCACCGAAGCTTTCTTT.

V usage is TRBV7-9 and J usage is TRBJ2-1, with a tentative D call TRBD1 (5 bases). This CDR3 is built from 12 residues. Germline CDR1 SEHNR, CDR2 FQNEAQ (reference sequence). Trimming shortened V by 5 bases and J by 7 bases, and 9 bases separated the two germline ends. The CDR3 here is CASSRDRNEQFF. The CDR3 DNA reads as TGTGCCAGCAGCCGTGACAGAAATGAGCAGTTCTTC.

The DNA of the CDR3 is TGTGCCAGCCTGGGGGGAGAGATTGGACTAGCGGGGTTCTACGAGCAGTACTTC. It is translated as CASLGGEIGLAGFYEQYF. This chain connects TRBV2 to TRBJ2-7; TRBD2 matches at 12 bases. The CDR3 covers 18 residues. The germline gives CDR1 SNHLY, CDR2 FYNNEI. Unmatched junction bases numbered 17, after V lost 8 bases and J lost 3 bases.

V usage is TRBV5-1 and J usage is TRBJ2-3, with 9 bases aligning to TRBD2. The ends lost 0 bases at V and 0 bases at J; junction bases unmatched: 5. The CDR3 extends over 17 amino acids. Germline-derived CDR1 and CDR2 are SGHRS and YFSETQ. CDR3: CASSLEASGTSTDTQYF. CDR3 DNA: TGCGCCAGCAGCTTGGAGGCTAGCGGGACCAGCACAGATACGCAGTATTTT.

This chain connects TRBV7-8 to TRBJ1-1, with D perhaps TRBD1 (5 bases). Germline V lookup: CDR1 SGHVS, CDR2 FQNEAQ. V was cut by 5 bases and J by 3 bases, with 10 bases left in between. This CDR3 region has 13 residues. CDR3: CASSREGYTEAFF. The CDR3 DNA reads as TGTGCCAGCAGCCGAGAGGGGTACACTGAAGCTTTCTTT.

The rearrangement uses TRBV7-6 and TRBJ1-1, with D perhaps matching TRBD1 (6 bases). This CDR3 has 13 residues. V lost 5 bases and J lost 5, with 12 bases in between. Germline V gene data show CDR1 as SGHVS and CDR2 as FNYEAQ. The CDR3 spells CASSPEGGTEAFF. The DNA of the CDR3 is TGTGCCAGCAGCCCCGAAGGGGGAACTGAAGCTTTCTTT.

The chain recombines TRBV28 with TRBJ2-7; 9 bases align to TRBD2. The CDR3 has 16 residues. From germline, CDR1 is MDHEN and CDR2 SYDVKM. V gave up 8 bases and J gave up 3 bases; unmatched junction bases: 14. The CDR3: CASRGQRGAFDYEQYF. DNA for the CDR3: TGTGCCAGCCGAGGGCAGCGGGGGGCCTTTGACTACGAGCAGTACTTC. Looking up the rest from reference TRBV28 and TRBJ2-7 gives the full variable domain: DVKVTQSSRYLVKRTGEKVFLECVQDMDHENMFWYRQDPGLGLRLIYFSYDVKMKEKGDIPEGYSVSREKKERFSLILESASTNQTSMYLCASRGQRGAFDYEQYFGPGTRLTVT.

The V and J genes are TRBV6-5 and TRBJ2-2, with 7 bases identical to TRBD1. Germline-derived CDR1 and CDR2 are MNHEY and SVGAGI. V lost 0 bases, J lost 4 bases, and 5 bases stayed unmatched. CDR3 size: 16 residues. CDR3 amino acids: CASSYSGGQGTGELFF. CDR3 coding DNA: TGTGCCAGCAGTTACTCAGGGGGCCAGGGCACCGGGGAGCTGTTTTTT.

The chain employs TRBV12-3 or TRBV12-4 and TRBJ2-1, with TRBD1 matching over 10 bases. J gave up 9 bases and V 4 bases, and 3 bases lay outside the gene matches. The CDR3 sequence is 13 residues long. This CDR3 reads CASSSDRGSEQFF. For the CDR3, the DNA is TGTGCCAGCAGTTCGGACAGGGGGAGTGAGCAGTTCTTC.

The chain recombines TRBV18 with TRBJ1-3, with D hard to call. The CDR3 covers 14 residues. The V end lost 6 bases, the J end lost 0 bases, and 9 bases lay between the germline ends. Germline values: CDR1 KGHSH, CDR2 LQKENI. The CDR3, as DNA: TGTGCCAGCTCCCTCGACATCTCTGGAAACACCATATATTTT. This sequence encodes CASSLDISGNTIYF.